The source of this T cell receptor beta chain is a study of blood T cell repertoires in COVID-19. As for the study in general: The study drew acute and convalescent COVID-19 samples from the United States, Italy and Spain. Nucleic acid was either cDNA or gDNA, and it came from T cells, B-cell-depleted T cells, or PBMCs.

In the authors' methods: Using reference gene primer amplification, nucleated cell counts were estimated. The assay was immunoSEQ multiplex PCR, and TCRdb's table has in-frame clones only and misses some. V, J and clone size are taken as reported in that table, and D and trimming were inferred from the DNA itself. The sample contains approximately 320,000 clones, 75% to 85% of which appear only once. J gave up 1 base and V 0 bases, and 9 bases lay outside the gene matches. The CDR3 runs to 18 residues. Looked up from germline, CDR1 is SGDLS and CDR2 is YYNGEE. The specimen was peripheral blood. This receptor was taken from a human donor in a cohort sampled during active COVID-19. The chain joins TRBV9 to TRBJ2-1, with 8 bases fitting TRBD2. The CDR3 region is CASSVAPGGASSYNEQFF. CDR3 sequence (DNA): TGTGCCAGCAGCGTAGCTCCGGGGGGGGCTAGTTCCTACAATGAGCAGTTCTTC.